This is a list of T cell receptor beta chains from one sample in a study of T-cell memory formation after mild COVID-19. TCRdb reprocessed the 5' RACE reads via MiXCR and lists one record per CDR3 protein. The data hold about 110,000 distinct CDR3 sequences, with about 15% observed a single time. The sample consisted of PBMCs or a T cell subset sorted from them (not recorded which). All receptors derive from a man aged 18 to 29 who had mild COVID-19 (a few samples of this study predate the infection). Cell type and time point are not known. The CDR3 runs from the conserved cysteine through the conserved F or W. The D gene is left open where the match is weak. Part of the rows lack a size; the others show once, few, many or a class for expanded clones.

v_gene: TRBV7-3
j_gene: TRBJ1-1
abundance: .
d_gene: .
CDR3aa: CASSLSGRGGTEAFF
CDR3nt: TGTGCCAGCAGCTTATCCGGAAGGGGAGGCACTGAAGCTTTCTTT

v_gene: TRBV12-3/TRBV12-4
j_gene: TRBJ2-5
abundance: .
d_gene: .
CDR3aa: CASSPDGAQETQYF
CDR3nt: TGTGCCAGCAGCCCAGATGGGGCACAAGAGACCCAGTACTTC

v_gene: TRBV7-8
j_gene: TRBJ2-3
abundance: .
d_gene: .
CDR3aa: CASSLGSYGESTDTQYF
CDR3nt: TGTGCCAGCAGCTTAGGGTCTTACGGGGAAAGCACAGATACGCAGTATTTT

v_gene: TRBV5-5
j_gene: TRBJ1-6
abundance: .
d_gene: .
CDR3aa: CASSLGPLSVYNSPLHF
CDR3nt: TGTGCCAGCAGCTTGGGTCCTCTAAGCGTCTATAATTCACCCCTCCACTTT

v_gene: TRBV20-1
j_gene: TRBJ1-3
abundance: few
d_gene: .
CDR3aa: CSPIPALSGNTIYF
CDR3nt: TGCAGTCCAATCCCGGCCCTCTCTGGAAACACCATATATTTT

v_gene: TRBV4-3
j_gene: TRBJ1-3
abundance: few
d_gene: .
CDR3aa: CASSQVPFSGNTIYF
CDR3nt: TGCGCCAGCAGCCAAGTACCCTTTTCCGGCAACACCATATATTTT

v_gene: TRBV4-2
j_gene: TRBJ2-1
abundance: .
d_gene: .
CDR3aa: CASSGGGDEQFF
CDR3nt: TGTGCCAGCAGCGGGGGGGGCGATGAGCAGTTCTTC

v_gene: TRBV9
j_gene: TRBJ2-3
abundance: few
d_gene: .
CDR3aa: CASSPSGYPTDTQYF
CDR3nt: TGTGCCAGCAGCCCGAGCGGCTACCCCACAGATACGCAGTATTTT

v_gene: TRBV7-9
j_gene: TRBJ1-2
abundance: .
d_gene: .
CDR3aa: CASSPGGAYTF
CDR3nt: TGTGCCAGCAGCCCCGGGGGAGCCTACACCTTC

v_gene: TRBV30
j_gene: TRBJ1-1
abundance: few
d_gene: .
CDR3aa: CAWSHGNTEAFF
CDR3nt: TGTGCCTGGAGTCATGGGAACACTGAAGCTTTCTTT

v_gene: TRBV4-3
j_gene: TRBJ1-1
abundance: many
d_gene: TRBD1
CDR3aa: CASSQGREGAAEAFF
CDR3nt: TGCGCCAGCAGCCAAGGAAGAGAGGGGGCAGCTGAAGCTTTCTTT

v_gene: TRBV6-2/TRBV6-3
j_gene: TRBJ2-2
abundance: few
d_gene: .
CDR3aa: CASSADHRVSGELFF
CDR3nt: TGTGCCAGCAGTGCAGATCACAGGGTCTCCGGGGAGCTGTTTTTT

v_gene: TRBV9
j_gene: TRBJ2-5
abundance: .
d_gene: .
CDR3aa: CASTGDGETQYF
CDR3nt: TGTGCCAGCACCGGAGATGGGGAGACCCAGTACTTC

v_gene: TRBV7-2
j_gene: TRBJ2-2
abundance: .
d_gene: .
CDR3aa: CASSLETTGELFF
CDR3nt: TGTGCCAGCAGCTTAGAGACCACCGGGGAGCTGTTTTTT

v_gene: TRBV10-2
j_gene: TRBJ2-1
abundance: .
d_gene: .
CDR3aa: CAGGVQFF
CDR3nt: TGCGCCGGCGGGGTGCAGTTCTTC

v_gene: TRBV5-1
j_gene: TRBJ2-3
abundance: .
d_gene: .
CDR3aa: CASSPTRMSDTQYF
CDR3nt: TGCGCCAGCAGCCCAACTAGGATGTCAGATACGCAGTATTTT

v_gene: TRBV29-1
j_gene: TRBJ2-1
abundance: few
d_gene: .
CDR3aa: CSVEVAGYENEQFF
CDR3nt: TGCAGCGTTGAAGTAGCCGGGTACGAAAATGAGCAGTTCTTC

v_gene: TRBV5-5
j_gene: TRBJ2-1
abundance: .
d_gene: .
CDR3aa: CASSRDPLRSDEQFF
CDR3nt: TGTGCCAGCAGCCGGGACCCGCTTCGTTCGGATGAGCAGTTCTTC

v_gene: TRBV4-2
j_gene: TRBJ1-2
abundance: few
d_gene: .
CDR3aa: CASSQLVPGGNYGYTF
CDR3nt: TGTGCCAGCAGCCAACTAGTCCCGGGAGGGAACTATGGCTACACCTTC

v_gene: TRBV5-1
j_gene: TRBJ2-3
abundance: many
d_gene: .
CDR3aa: CASSLLSSSSTDTQYF
CDR3nt: TGCGCCAGCAGCTTGCTTAGCAGCTCTAGCACAGATACGCAGTATTTT

v_gene: TRBV5-1
j_gene: TRBJ2-3
abundance: .
d_gene: .
CDR3aa: CASSLDGPSTDTQYF
CDR3nt: TGCGCCAGCAGCCTGGACGGCCCTAGCACAGATACGCAGTATTTT

v_gene: TRBV12-3/TRBV12-4
j_gene: TRBJ2-3
abundance: .
d_gene: TRBD1
CDR3aa: CASSLTGGPDTQYF
CDR3nt: TGTGCCAGCAGTTTGACAGGGGGCCCAGATACGCAGTATTTT

v_gene: TRBV4-2
j_gene: TRBJ2-7
abundance: many
d_gene: .
CDR3aa: CASSSWGSEQYF
CDR3nt: TGTGCCAGCAGCTCATGGGGGTCCGAGCAGTACTTC

v_gene: TRBV4-1
j_gene: TRBJ1-5
abundance: .
d_gene: .
CDR3aa: CASSPRAGSQKPQHF
CDR3nt: TGCGCCAGCAGCCCGAGGGCGGGGAGTCAAAAGCCCCAGCATTTT

v_gene: TRBV5-4
j_gene: TRBJ2-1
abundance: .
d_gene: .
CDR3aa: CASSFWTLDNEQFF
CDR3nt: TGTGCCAGCAGCTTTTGGACGCTCGACAATGAGCAGTTCTTC

v_gene: TRBV7-3
j_gene: TRBJ2-3
abundance: many
d_gene: TRBD2
CDR3aa: CASSLTSGVADTQYF
CDR3nt: TGTGCCAGCAGCTTGACTAGCGGGGTGGCAGATACGCAGTATTTT

v_gene: TRBV6-6
j_gene: TRBJ1-5
abundance: .
d_gene: .
CDR3aa: CASTQGWGNQPQHF
CDR3nt: TGTGCCAGCACCCAAGGGTGGGGCAATCAGCCCCAGCATTTT

v_gene: TRBV20-1
j_gene: TRBJ2-3
abundance: .
d_gene: TRBD2
CDR3aa: CSAARTSGGKDTQYF
CDR3nt: TGCAGTGCTGCCCGGACTAGCGGGGGAAAAGATACGCAGTATTTT